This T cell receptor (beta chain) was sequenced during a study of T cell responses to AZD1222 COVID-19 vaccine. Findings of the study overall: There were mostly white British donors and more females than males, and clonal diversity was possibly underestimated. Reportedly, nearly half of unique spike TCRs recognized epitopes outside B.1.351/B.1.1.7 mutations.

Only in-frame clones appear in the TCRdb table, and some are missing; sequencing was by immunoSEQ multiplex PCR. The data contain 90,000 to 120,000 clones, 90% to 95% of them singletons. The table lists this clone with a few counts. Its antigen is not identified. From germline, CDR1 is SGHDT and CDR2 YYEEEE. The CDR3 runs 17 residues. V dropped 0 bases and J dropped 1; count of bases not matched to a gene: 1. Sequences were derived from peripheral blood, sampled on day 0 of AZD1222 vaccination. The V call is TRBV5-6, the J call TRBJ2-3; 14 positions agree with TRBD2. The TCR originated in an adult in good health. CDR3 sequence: CASSLETSGGGTDTQYF. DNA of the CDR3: TGTGCCAGCAGCTTGGAGACTAGCGGGGGGGGCACAGATACGCAGTATTTT.